The 3 T cell receptor beta chains given below trace back to one sample, sequenced in a study of cytomegalovirus exposure and HLA in healthy donors. The study ran its PCR with 60 Vbeta and 13 Jbeta primers. Here immunoSEQ multiplex PCR was the method, and the copy in TCRdb shows in-frame clones only, minus some. The table has roughly 100,000 clones, over 70% seen once. Sequenced: PBMCs. These receptor sequences come from a male donor in good health and CMV-seronegative.

This clone showed up just a few times. For the CDR3, the DNA is TGTGCCAGCAGCTTAGGCGCAGGGACAGATACGCAGTATTTT. Translated, it gives CASSLGAGTDTQYF. V usage is TRBV7-3 and J usage is TRBJ2-3, with D tentatively TRBD1 (5 bases). The V gene lost 2 bases and the J gene lost 3 bases, with 9 bases spanning the gap. Germline loops: CDR1 SGHTA, CDR2 FQGTGA. The CDR3 has 14 residues.

This chain joins TRBV5-1 and TRBJ2-1, with D possibly matching TRBD2 (7 bases). The CDR3 is 16 amino acids. Germline lookup yields CDR1 SGHRS and CDR2 YFSETQ. Deletions cut 2 bases from V and 7 bases from J, with 19 bases between. CDR3 sequence reads: CASSFIGGGLRNEQFF. The CDR3 DNA sequence: TGCGCCAGCAGCTTTATAGGGGGGGGTCTTAGGAATGAGCAGTTCTTC.

This clone has more than one count but fewer than ten. The chain employs TRBV13 and TRBJ2-7, with TRBD2 matching 8 bases. The junction had 15 bases not matched to a gene; V was cut back by 5 bases and J by 0 bases. Germline assignment: CDR1 PRHDT and CDR2 FYEKMQ (reference sequence). There are 18 residues in the CDR3. Here the CDR3 DNA reads TGTGCCAGCAGCCCTGAACCATCTGGACTAGCCCTCTCCTACGAGCAGTACTTC. Amino acid sequence: CASSPEPSGLALSYEQYF.